This record covers a single TCR beta chain. Antigen specificity is unknown. The data originate from a study of siplizumab effects on memory and regulatory T cells. Whole-study findings and limits: Naive T cells looked more diverse than memory cells, and they looked like major contributors to the alloresponse.

The repertoire was sequenced with immunoSEQ multiplex PCR; TCRdb's copy has only in-frame clones and lacks some. The sample has 99,000 or so clones, roughly 91% seen once; the top ten hold less than 0.35%. V dropped 5 bases and J dropped 4; count of bases not matched to a gene: 10. The length of the CDR3 is 15 residues. CDR1 is LNHDA, CDR2 SQIVND, per germline (reference sequence). Input material: CD4+ T cells sorted from blood. The V gene is TRBV19, the J gene TRBJ2-5, with TRBD1 identical over 7 bases. The sequence was collected from a human donor in good health. The CDR3 here is CASSLRQGGLETQYF. As DNA, the CDR3 is TGTGCCAGTAGTCTCCGACAGGGTGGGCTAGAGACCCAGTACTTC.